The sequence of this T cell receptor beta chain was determined in a study of T cells after yellow fever vaccination (dated 2019 in TCRdb). For the study in its entirety: The SMART-Seq v4 Ultra Low Input RNA kit was used to prepare libraries from fractions with low cell numbers. To follow T-cell clones before and after both primary and booster YFV17D yellow fever vaccination, bulk TCR alpha and beta repertoires underwent longitudinal sequencing. Two healthy male donors made up the cohort, one aged 18 to 30 years and the other aged 30 to 39 years. Bulk PBMC replicates and cell subsets were isolated from blood drawn at multiple timepoints before and after both primary and secondary immunization. Overall study results and their limits: After the booster, most of the clones that had expanded following primary vaccination were detected again (roughly 97% of CD4 and 88% of CD8), which suggests that memory was broadly maintained. A small share of clonotypes was detected in both CD4 and CD8 compartments, with the overlap likely arising from convergent recombination. Only a couple of donors were included in the study, so the extent to which the findings can be generalized is limited. FACS-sorted repertoires could contain abundant contaminating clonotypes from the bulk population, so computational filtering was required. The secondary T-cell response was found to be weaker but faster than the primary response, with a peak reached on day 5 rather than on day 15.

From a lookup of the germline V gene, CDR1 and CDR2 are SGHDN and FVKESK. Counted from cysteine to phenylalanine, this CDR3 has 12 amino acids. The DNA shown is the 36-base CDR3, in frame from base 1. A distance of 7 bases separates the germline ends of V and J, which lose 3 bases and 7 bases respectively. In the case of this clonotype: Its antigen is not yet known. Base qualities are not recorded, but no much larger clone differs from it by a single base.

TCR cDNA was made using 5'RACE template switching, a step that added a universal primer site and unique molecular identifiers. cDNA synthesis was primed from both the TCR alpha and TCR beta constant segments. Two PCR steps were used to amplify libraries, with sample barcodes and sequencing adapters being added in the second step. Libraries were sequenced on Illumina HiSeq 2500 (2x100 bp) or NovaSeq (2x150 bp). As for the authors' bioinformatics: MIGEC handled demultiplexing of reads and collapsing into UMI consensus sequences, while MiXCR performed V(D)J alignment. Vaccine-responding clonotypes were identified with edgeR using replicate PBMC samples, with FDR below 0.01 and a log2 fold change above 5 up to day 15 being required. Bulk clonotypes were assigned CD4 or CD8 identity according to which sequenced CD4 or CD8 repertoire held them at higher abundance. TCRdb redid the processing of the public reads, applying fastp at Q25 and MiXCR, and retained in-frame beta chains. Each entry merges the rows of one CDR3 protein and shows their most common DNA and genes. What appears here as the V and J calls and clone size reflects TCRdb's work, not the paper's. A total of about 550,000 distinct CDR3 sequences appear in this sample, 19% of them only once. The ten largest clonotypes hold 14% of the sample.

Taken with the paper, the label for treatment or condition translates to: live attenuated yellow fever vaccine strain. At every blood-draw timepoint, two biological replicates of bulk PBMCs were collected. PBMCs were isolated from peripheral blood using a standard Ficoll-Paque protocol. TriZol was used to extract RNA from bulk PBMCs, from CD4 and CD8 fractions, and from dextramer-positive and dextramer-negative fractions. The sequenced sample was PBMCs, obtained 15 days after the yellow fever booster vaccination. Here the chain combines TRBV14 and TRBJ2-1; TRBD2 is a weak D gene call, 5 bases matching. This sequence was found in a man aged 25-40 years who received the YFV17D yellow fever vaccine. This receptor has the CDR3 CASSHWENEQFF. The sequenced DNA is TGTGCCAGCAGCCATTGGGAGAATGAGCAGTTCTTC.